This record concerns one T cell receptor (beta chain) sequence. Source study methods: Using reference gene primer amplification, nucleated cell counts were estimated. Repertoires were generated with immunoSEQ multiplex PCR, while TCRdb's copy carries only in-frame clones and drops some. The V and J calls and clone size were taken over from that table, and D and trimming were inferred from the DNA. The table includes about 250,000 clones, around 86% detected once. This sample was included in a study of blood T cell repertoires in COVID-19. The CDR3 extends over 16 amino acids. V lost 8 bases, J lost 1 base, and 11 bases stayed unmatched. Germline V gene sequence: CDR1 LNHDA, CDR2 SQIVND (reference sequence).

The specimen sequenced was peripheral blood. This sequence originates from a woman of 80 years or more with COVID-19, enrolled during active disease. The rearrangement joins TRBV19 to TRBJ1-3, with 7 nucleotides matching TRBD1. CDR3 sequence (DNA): TGTGCCAGTCGATCTACAGGGGTAGGATCTGGAAACACCATATATTTT. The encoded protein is CASRSTGVGSGNTIYF. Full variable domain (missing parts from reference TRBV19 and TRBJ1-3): DGGITQSPKYLFRKEGQNVTLSCEQNLNHDAMYWYRQDPGQGLRLIYYSQIVNDFQKGDIAEGYSVSREKKESFPLTVTSAQKNPTAFYLCASRSTGVGSGNTIYFGEGSWLTVV.